This is a list of T cell receptor beta chains from one sample in a study of blood T cell repertoires in COVID-19. The data were produced by immunoSEQ multiplex PCR, yet TCRdb's version contains in-frame clones alone and is incomplete. There are about 110,000 clones in the sample; just over 85% occur only once, and 0.88% lies in the top ten. The sequenced material came from peripheral blood. The receptors here all came from a woman in her forties or fifties with active or convalescent COVID-19. Each CDR3 is given with its conserved first and last residue. A D gene is named only where the DNA matches it firmly. Expanded clones get a size class; other rows say once, few or many, or leave the size out.

DNA	CDR3	D	size	V	J
TGTGCCAGCAGTTTATCCAATCAGGGGAACTATGGCTACACCTTC	CASSLSNQGNYGYTF	NA	NA	TRBV27	TRBJ1-2
TGCAGCGTTGAAGGGTTCTGGGGAGGGACAGATACGCAGTATTTT	CSVEGFWGGTDTQYF	TRBD2	few	TRBV29-1	TRBJ2-3
TGTGCCAGCAGTGACCGTCCCGAACAGGTTGAGGGCTACACCTTC	CASSDRPEQVEGYTF	NA	many	TRBV6-4	TRBJ1-2
TGTGCCAGCAGTTTGCGCAATGAGCAGTTCTTC	CASSLRNEQFF	NA	once	TRBV28	TRBJ2-1
TGTGCCACCAGCAGAGATTTTAACGCCCTGGCAAATCAGCCCCAGCATTTT	CATSRDFNALANQPQHF	NA	NA	TRBV15	TRBJ1-5
TGCGCCAGCAGCCCCTTAGCGGGAGGGAGAGAGCAGTACTTC	CASSPLAGGREQYF	TRBD2	NA	TRBV5-1	TRBJ2-7
TGTGCCAGCAGCAAAAGGGGGACGGAATACTACGAGCAGTACTTC	CASSKRGTEYYEQYF	NA	NA	TRBV21-1	TRBJ2-7
TGTGCCAGCAGCCTAAGCGGCGCTAACTATGGCTACACCTTC	CASSLSGANYGYTF	NA	once	TRBV6-5	TRBJ1-2
TGTGCCAGCAGCTCGGGCCGGGACAGGGGCGTAGGTGGCTACACCTTC	CASSSGRDRGVGGYTF	TRBD1	few	TRBV5-4	TRBJ1-2
TGTGCCAGTAGTATGCTGAGCGGGCCTAGCACAGATACGCAGTATTTT	CASSMLSGPSTDTQYF	NA	NA	TRBV19	TRBJ2-3
TGTGCCTGGAGTCGTACAGGGGGCAATCAGCCCCAGCATTTT	CAWSRTGGNQPQHF	TRBD1	NA	TRBV30	TRBJ1-5
TGTGCCTGGGGTCGCGGGACAGTGGCGGTAGGGGGCTACACCTTC	CAWGRGTVAVGGYTF	TRBD1	NA	TRBV30	TRBJ1-2
TGTGCCAGCAGCCACAGGGGGCTTTCGGCTGGAAACACCATATATTTT	CASSHRGLSAGNTIYF	TRBD1	few	TRBV3-1/TRBV3-2	TRBJ1-3
TGTGCCAGCAGTGGGGCCGGCCCCGCCACAGATACGCAGTATTTT	CASSGAGPATDTQYF	NA	once	TRBV27	TRBJ2-3
TGTGCCAGCAGCTTAGTCGTGGGCAGGGCAAACGGCTATGGCTACACCTTC	CASSLVVGRANGYGYTF	NA	NA	TRBV7-8	TRBJ1-2
TGTGCCTGGGCCGGGACAGGGGCACAAAAACTGTTTTTT	CAWAGTGAQKLFF	TRBD1	once	TRBV30	TRBJ1-4
TGTGCCAGCAGTTTGGGCTTAGGACTGGCCGGGGAGCTGTTTTTT	CASSLGLGLAGELFF	NA	NA	TRBV27	TRBJ2-2
TGTGCCAGCAGTAACGGACAGACTAGCAATCAGCCCCAGCATTTT	CASSNGQTSNQPQHF	NA	NA	TRBV6-1	TRBJ1-5
TGTGCCAGCAGCTTAGTGGGCCCTGGCAATGAGCAGTTCTTC	CASSLVGPGNEQFF	NA	NA	TRBV7-2	TRBJ2-1
TGCGCCAGCAGCCAAGTTAGAGGAGAGACCCAGTACTTC	CASSQVRGETQYF	NA	NA	TRBV4-1	TRBJ2-5
TGTGCCAGCCCCAAAGGTCTGACTAGCGGTCACACCGGGGAGCTGTTTTTT	CASPKGLTSGHTGELFF	TRBD2	once	TRBV5-8	TRBJ2-2
TGTGCCACCAGCAGAGATTCGGTCGGGGGCTCTGGAAACACCATATATTTT	CATSRDSVGGSGNTIYF	NA	NA	TRBV15	TRBJ1-3
TGTGCCAGTAGTATCGAGGAGGGAGGGAAAGCTTTCTTT	CASSIEEGGKAFF	NA	NA	TRBV19	TRBJ1-1
TGTGCCAGCAGGTCCGGGACAGGATTATACGAGCAGTACTTC	CASRSGTGLYEQYF	TRBD1	NA	TRBV5-6	TRBJ2-7
TGTGCCAGCAGCTTGAGGTTCGGGGGATTAGCGGGAGGGACCAATGAGCAGTTCTTC	CASSLRFGGLAGGTNEQFF	TRBD2	NA	TRBV7-2	TRBJ2-1
TGCGCCAGCAGCTTGCGGGACAGGGACAGCGAGCAGTACTTC	CASSLRDRDSEQYF	TRBD1	NA	TRBV5-1	TRBJ2-7
TGCAGCGTTGATCCTGGACAGGGCGTTTTGAACACTGAAGCTTTCTTT	CSVDPGQGVLNTEAFF	TRBD1	NA	TRBV29-1	TRBJ1-1
TGTGCCAGCAGCCACGGGACTAGGACCTACGAGCAGTACTTC	CASSHGTRTYEQYF	TRBD2	NA	TRBV27	TRBJ2-7
TGTGCCAGCAGGGGACAACACAACACCGGGGAGCTGTTTTTT	CASRGQHNTGELFF	NA	NA	TRBV9	TRBJ2-2
TGTGCCAGCAGTGGCCCTTTAATTCAAGCGGGAGGTATGGTCTTC	CASSGPLIQAGGMVF	TRBD2	NA	TRBV25-1	TRBJ2-1
TGTGCCAGCAGCGTAGTCCCGGGTGGAGATACGCAGTATTTT	CASSVVPGGDTQYF	NA	NA	TRBV9	TRBJ2-3
TGTGCCAGCAGCGAGGGTATAGCTAATGAAAAACTGTTTTTT	CASSEGIANEKLFF	NA	few	TRBV3-1/TRBV3-2	TRBJ1-4
TGTGCCAGTAGTATAGGAGGAACGAGAAACACTGAAGCTTTCTTT	CASSIGGTRNTEAFF	NA	NA	TRBV19	TRBJ1-1
TGTGCCAGCAGCCTACTAGGAAACACCATATATTTT	CASSLLGNTIYF	NA	NA	TRBV11-2	TRBJ1-3
TGTGCCAGCAGTTACTCCCCCCTGACTAGCGGGAGCATCGGGTTCTACGAGCAGTACTTC	CASSYSPLTSGSIGFYEQYF	TRBD2	once	TRBV6-2/TRBV6-3	TRBJ2-7
TGTGCCAGCAGCAGGGACTACTCCTACAATGAGCAGTTCTTC	CASSRDYSYNEQFF	TRBD2	once	TRBV5-4	TRBJ2-1
TGTGCCAGCAGTTACTCCCGGGAGGGGCCCCGTCTTGACAATGAGCAGTTCTTC	CASSYSREGPRLDNEQFF	TRBD2	NA	TRBV6-2/TRBV6-3	TRBJ2-1
TGTGCCTGGAGGGCTAGCATTTTCAATGAGCAGTTCTTC	CAWRASIFNEQFF	NA	NA	TRBV30	TRBJ2-1
TGTGCCAGCAGTGATCGAAGGGAGGGCCGGGCCAAAAACATTCAGTACTTC	CASSDRREGRAKNIQYF	TRBD2	NA	TRBV2	TRBJ2-4
TGTGCCAGCAGCTTAGAGACCTCAGGGGGCTGGCAGCAGTACTTC	CASSLETSGGWQQYF	TRBD1	NA	TRBV7-9	TRBJ2-7
NA	CASSFAQGSKVF	NA	NA	TRBV28	TRBJ2-1
TGTGCCAGCTCACCAGTGACAGGGGGCGGAAAACTGTTTTTT	CASSPVTGGGKLFF	TRBD1	NA	TRBV18	TRBJ1-4
TGTGCCAGCAGCCAGGAGCCCCCTAACTATGGCTACACCTTC	CASSQEPPNYGYTF	NA	NA	TRBV3-1/TRBV3-2	TRBJ1-2
TGTGCCAGCATGTTCTCCAGTAATGAAAAACTGTTTTTT	CASMFSSNEKLFF	NA	NA	TRBV25-1	TRBJ1-4
TGTGCCAGCAGCTCACCATCCCGGGATACGCAGTATTTT	CASSSPSRDTQYF	NA	NA	TRBV7-2	TRBJ2-3
TGTGCCAGCTCACCACCCCAAAAGAACACTGAAGCTTTCTTT	CASSPPQKNTEAFF	NA	NA	TRBV18	TRBJ1-1
TGTGCCAGCAGCCAAGAAGGGACTAGCGCCAATGAGCAGTTCTTC	CASSQEGTSANEQFF	TRBD2	NA	TRBV3-1/TRBV3-2	TRBJ2-1
TGTGCCAGCAGTCCCCGGGACAGGGTAAACACCGGGGAGCTGTTTTTT	CASSPRDRVNTGELFF	TRBD1	NA	TRBV5-5	TRBJ2-2
TGTGCCAGCAGCCCCGGCGGCGGTGGATACTATGGCTACACCTTC	CASSPGGGGYYGYTF	NA	NA	TRBV28	TRBJ1-2
TGTGCCAGCTCACTGCGGGAGTCGGGCGGGGAGCTGTTTTTT	CASSLRESGGELFF	TRBD2	NA	TRBV18	TRBJ2-2
TGTGCCAGCAGCCACGGAGGGACGGCTGTCAGCTACACCTTC	CASSHGGTAVSYTF	NA	NA	TRBV28	TRBJ1-2
TGTGCCACCAGCCTAGGGACAGGGATGAACACTGAAGCTTTCTTT	CATSLGTGMNTEAFF	TRBD1	NA	TRBV15	TRBJ1-1
TGTGCCAGTAGTATACTACCGACAGGAACTGGAAACACCATATATTTT	CASSILPTGTGNTIYF	NA	few	TRBV19	TRBJ1-3
TGTGCCAGCAGCTTTACGGGACTGGAAGGAAACACCATATATTTT	CASSFTGLEGNTIYF	NA	NA	TRBV7-9	TRBJ1-3
TGTGCCATCAGTGAGGGGACAGCGTATAGCAATCAGCCCCAGCATTTT	CAISEGTAYSNQPQHF	TRBD1	once	TRBV10-3	TRBJ1-5
TGTGCCAGCAGCTCAGAGACAGAGCTGTTTTTT	CASSSETELFF	NA	NA	TRBV7-9	TRBJ1-4
TGTGCCACCAGCAGGGACCTCCTCACTAGCGGGAGGATCTACGAGCAGTACTTC	CATSRDLLTSGRIYEQYF	TRBD2	NA	TRBV15	TRBJ2-7
TGTGCCAGCAGGGGGCGGAGCAGGGGCACAGATACGCAGTATTTT	CASRGRSRGTDTQYF	NA	NA	TRBV27	TRBJ2-3
TGTGCCATCAGTGAGAGGGGTTTGGGCTACGAGCAGTACTTC	CAISERGLGYEQYF	NA	NA	TRBV10-3	TRBJ2-7
TGTGCCAGTAGTATCGTTCCGACAGGAAATGAGCAGTTCTTC	CASSIVPTGNEQFF	NA	NA	TRBV19	TRBJ2-1